Below, one T cell receptor beta chain is given with its context. Antigen specificity is unknown. Donors, healthy HIV-negative adults, lacked recent acute infections or vaccinations. Splitting the CD4+ cells yielded a CD45RA+ naive subset and a CD45RA-negative memory subset. Per the germline V gene, CDR1 is MDHEN and CDR2 is SYDVKM. The CDR3 loop spans 14 amino acids. Trimming shortened V by 5 bases and J by 4 bases, and 12 bases separated the two germline ends. Profiling relied on immunoSEQ multiplex PCR, and the TCRdb table lists in-frame clones only, not all of them. There are a few million clones in the sample; 85% to 95% occur only once, and about 0.37% lies in the top ten. This record belongs to a study of shared clonotypes between healthy human individuals. Overall study results and limits: Investigators expected sequencing depth to affect clonotype sharing among donors.

The rearrangement links TRBV28 to TRBJ1-3; D is uncertain. The receptor was derived from a man aged 18 to 29 in good health. Some clones in this sample may be carry-over from other donors' samples. The material sequenced was naive CD4+ T cells from PBMCs. Subset noted: CD45RA+ positively selected. CDR3 nucleotide sequence: TGTGCCAGCAGTACCTCCCAGGCCGGAAACACCATATATTTT. This gives the protein CASSTSQAGNTIYF.